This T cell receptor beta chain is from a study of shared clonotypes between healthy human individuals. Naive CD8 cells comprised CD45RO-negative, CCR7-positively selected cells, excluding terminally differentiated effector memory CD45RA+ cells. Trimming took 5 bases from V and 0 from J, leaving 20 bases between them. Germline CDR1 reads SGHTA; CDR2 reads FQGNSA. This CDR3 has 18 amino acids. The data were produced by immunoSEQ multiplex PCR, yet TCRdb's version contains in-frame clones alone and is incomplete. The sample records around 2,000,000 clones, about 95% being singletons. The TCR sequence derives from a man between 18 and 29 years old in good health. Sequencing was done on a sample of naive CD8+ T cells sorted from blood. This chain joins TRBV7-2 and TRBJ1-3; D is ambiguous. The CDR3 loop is CASSRREPTTYSGNTIYF. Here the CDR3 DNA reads TGTGCCAGCAGCAGACGGGAGCCGACTACTTACTCTGGAAACACCATATATTTT.